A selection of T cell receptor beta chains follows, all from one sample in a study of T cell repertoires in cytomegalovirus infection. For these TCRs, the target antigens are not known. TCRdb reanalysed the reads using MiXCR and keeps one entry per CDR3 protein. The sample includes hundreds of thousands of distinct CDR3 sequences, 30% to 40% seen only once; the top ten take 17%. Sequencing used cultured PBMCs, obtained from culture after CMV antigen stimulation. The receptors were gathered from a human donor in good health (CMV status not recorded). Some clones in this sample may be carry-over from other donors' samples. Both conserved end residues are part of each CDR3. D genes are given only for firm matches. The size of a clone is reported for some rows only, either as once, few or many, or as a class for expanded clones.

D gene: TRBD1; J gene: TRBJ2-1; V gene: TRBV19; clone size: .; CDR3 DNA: TGTGCCAGTAGTGTAACGCTACAGGGGGCTGGAGAGCAGTTCTTC; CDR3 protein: CASSVTLQGAGEQFF
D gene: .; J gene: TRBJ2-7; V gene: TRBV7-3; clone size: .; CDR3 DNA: TGTGCCAGCAGCTTACGTGGGCAGGGTAACTACGAGCAGTACTTC; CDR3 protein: CASSLRGQGNYEQYF
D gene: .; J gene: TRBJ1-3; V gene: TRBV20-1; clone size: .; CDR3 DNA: TGCAGTGCTAGAGATAGCAGCAGTACGATCCCTGGAAACACCATATATTTT; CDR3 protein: CSARDSSSTIPGNTIYF
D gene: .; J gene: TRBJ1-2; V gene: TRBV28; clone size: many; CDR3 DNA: TGTGCCAGCACCCGGAACTATGGCTACACCTTC; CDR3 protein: CASTRNYGYTF
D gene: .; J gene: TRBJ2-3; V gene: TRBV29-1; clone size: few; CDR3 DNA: TGCAGCGCCCAAGCCTTAACGGGACGAGATACGCAGTATTTT; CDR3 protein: CSAQALTGRDTQYF
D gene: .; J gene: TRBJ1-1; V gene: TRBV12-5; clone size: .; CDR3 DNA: TGTGCTAGTGGTTTAAACCCCGGCACTGAAGCTTTCTTT; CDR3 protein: CASGLNPGTEAFF
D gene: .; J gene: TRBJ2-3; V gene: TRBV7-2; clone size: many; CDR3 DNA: TGTGCCAGCAGCACCACTTCGACAGATACGCAGTATTTT; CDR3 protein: CASSTTSTDTQYF
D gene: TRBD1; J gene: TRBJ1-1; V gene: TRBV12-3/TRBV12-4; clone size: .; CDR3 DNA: TGTGCCAGCATACAGGGGGGAGGTAGGACTGAAGCTTTCTTT; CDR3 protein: CASIQGGGRTEAFF
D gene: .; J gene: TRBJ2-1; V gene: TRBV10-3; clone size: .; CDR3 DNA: TGTGCCACCTGGGACCTCACCTCCTACAATGAGCAGTTCTTC; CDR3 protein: CATWDLTSYNEQFF
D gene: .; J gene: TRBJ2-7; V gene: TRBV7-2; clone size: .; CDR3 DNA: TGTGCCAGCAGCCAGACAGGAGGCCCACTCTACGAGCAGTACTTC; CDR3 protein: CASSQTGGPLYEQYF
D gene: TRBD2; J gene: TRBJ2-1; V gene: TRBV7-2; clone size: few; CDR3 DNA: TGTGCCAGCAGCTTAGTCGGGACTAGCGGGAGAAGTATTGAGCAGTTCTTC; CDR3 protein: CASSLVGTSGRSIEQFF
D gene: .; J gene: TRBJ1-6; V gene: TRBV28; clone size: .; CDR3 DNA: TGTGCCAGCAGCACCACCTACAGGCAGCCCCTCCACTTT; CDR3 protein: CASSTTYRQPLHF
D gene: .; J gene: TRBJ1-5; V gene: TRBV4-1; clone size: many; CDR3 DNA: TGCGCCAGCAGTCCCCCAGTGGCACTTAGCAATCAGCCCCAGCATTTT; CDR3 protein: CASSPPVALSNQPQHF
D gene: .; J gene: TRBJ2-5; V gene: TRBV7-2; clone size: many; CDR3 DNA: TGTGCCAGCAGCTTATTCCCTGCTAATTCGTACCAAGAGACCCAGTACTTC; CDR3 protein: CASSLFPANSYQETQYF
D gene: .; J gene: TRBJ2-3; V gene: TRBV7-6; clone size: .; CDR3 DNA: TGTGCCAGCAGCCGCGCCGTGGCAGATACGCAGTATTTT; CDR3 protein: CASSRAVADTQYF
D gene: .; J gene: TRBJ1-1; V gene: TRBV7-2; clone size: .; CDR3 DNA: TGTGCCAGCAGCTTTAGGGGTATGAACACTGAAGCTTTCTTT; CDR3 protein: CASSFRGMNTEAFF
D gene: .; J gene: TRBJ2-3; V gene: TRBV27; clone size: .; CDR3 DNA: TGTGCCAGCAGTTTATTAGCCGCTTTGGATACGCAGTATTTT; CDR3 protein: CASSLLAALDTQYF
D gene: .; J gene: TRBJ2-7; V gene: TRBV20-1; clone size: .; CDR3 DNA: TGCAGTGCTAGAGAGTGGTCAGACAAATCCTACGAGCAGTACTTC; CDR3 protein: CSAREWSDKSYEQYF
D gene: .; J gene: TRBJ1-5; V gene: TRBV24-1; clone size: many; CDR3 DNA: TGTGCCACCAGTGCTGCGGGGGCAGGGGATAGCAATCAGCCCCAGCATTTT; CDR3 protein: CATSAAGAGDSNQPQHF
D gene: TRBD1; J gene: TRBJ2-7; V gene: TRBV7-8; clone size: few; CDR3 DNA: TGTGCCAGCAGCCGACTGGGGACAGGGGGCAGCTACGAGCAGTACTTC; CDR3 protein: CASSRLGTGGSYEQYF
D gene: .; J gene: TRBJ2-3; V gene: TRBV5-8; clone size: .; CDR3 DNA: TGTGCCAGCAGCTGGACTCAAGTACAGTCGAAGTATTTT; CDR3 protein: CASSWTQVQSKYF
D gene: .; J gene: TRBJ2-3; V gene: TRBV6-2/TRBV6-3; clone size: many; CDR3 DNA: TGTGCCAGCCGCAGGGGCACAGATACGCAGTATTTT; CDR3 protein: CASRRGTDTQYF
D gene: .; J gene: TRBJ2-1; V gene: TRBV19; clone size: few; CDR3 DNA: TGTGCCAGTAGTAGGGTGGGGGGCCCAGAGGGGGCTGAGCAGTTCTTC; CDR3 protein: CASSRVGGPEGAEQFF
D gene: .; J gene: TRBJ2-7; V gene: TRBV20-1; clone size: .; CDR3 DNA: TGCAGTGCTAGAAAGTCAGCGCCCGAGCAGTACTTC; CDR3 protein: CSARKSAPEQYF
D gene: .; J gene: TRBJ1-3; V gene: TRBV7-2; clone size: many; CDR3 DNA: TGTGCCAGCAGGCACAGCGGATCTGGAAACACCATATATTTT; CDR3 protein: CASRHSGSGNTIYF
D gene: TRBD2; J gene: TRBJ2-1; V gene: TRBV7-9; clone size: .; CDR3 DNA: TGTGCCAGCATCCCGGGACTATCCTACAATGAGCAGTTCTTC; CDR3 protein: CASIPGLSYNEQFF
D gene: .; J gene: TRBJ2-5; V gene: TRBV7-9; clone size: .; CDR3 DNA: TGTGCCAGCAGCCCCCTTAGTAGCGTAGGGGAGACCCAGTACTTC; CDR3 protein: CASSPLSSVGETQYF
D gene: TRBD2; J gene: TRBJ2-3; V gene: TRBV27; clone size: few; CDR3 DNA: TGTGCCAGCAGTTTATTAACTAGCGGGAGATCGTATACGCAGTATTTT; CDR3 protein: CASSLLTSGRSYTQYF
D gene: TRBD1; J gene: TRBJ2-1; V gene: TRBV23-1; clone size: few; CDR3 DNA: TGCGCCAGCAGTCAATCGGGAGCAGGGGGCACGGGACATAGAAACAATGAGCAGTTCTTC; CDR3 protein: CASSQSGAGGTGHRNNEQFF
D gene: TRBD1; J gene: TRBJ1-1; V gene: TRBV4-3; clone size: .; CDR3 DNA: TGCGCCAGCAGCAAACCAGAAGGACAGGGGGCCACTGAAGCTTTCTTT; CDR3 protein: CASSKPEGQGATEAFF
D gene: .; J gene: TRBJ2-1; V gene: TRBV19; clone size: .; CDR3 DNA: TGTGCCAGTAGTATCATCGGGAGGAGGGGGAATGAGCAGTTCTTC; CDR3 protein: CASSIIGRRGNEQFF
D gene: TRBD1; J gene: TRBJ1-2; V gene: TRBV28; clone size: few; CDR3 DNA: TGTGCCAGCAGGGGACAGGGGGCCTATGGCTACACCTTC; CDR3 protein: CASRGQGAYGYTF
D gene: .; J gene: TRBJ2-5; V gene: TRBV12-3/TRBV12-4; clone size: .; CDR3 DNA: TGTGCCAGCAGTTTACAGATATCGGAGACCCAGTACTTC; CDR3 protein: CASSLQISETQYF
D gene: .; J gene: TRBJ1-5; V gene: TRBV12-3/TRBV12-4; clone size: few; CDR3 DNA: TGTGCCAGCAGTTTGAAGGAGAATCAGCCCCAGCATTTT; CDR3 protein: CASSLKENQPQHF
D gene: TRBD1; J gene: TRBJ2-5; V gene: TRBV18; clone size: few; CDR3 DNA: TGTGCCAGCTCACCGCGACAGGGAACAGAAGAGACCCAGTACTTC; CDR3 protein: CASSPRQGTEETQYF
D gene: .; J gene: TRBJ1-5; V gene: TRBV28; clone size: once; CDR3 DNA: TGTGCCAGCAGTTTCAGGGGAGTTAGCAATCAGCCCCAGCATTTT; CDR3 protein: CASSFRGVSNQPQHF
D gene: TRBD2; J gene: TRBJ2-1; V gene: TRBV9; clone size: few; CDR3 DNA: TGTGCCAGCAGCTCCCGAGTAAGGGCGGGAGACGGGAACAATGAGCAGTTCTTC; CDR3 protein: CASSSRVRAGDGNNEQFF
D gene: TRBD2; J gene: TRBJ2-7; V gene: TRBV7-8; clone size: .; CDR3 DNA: TGTGCCAGCAGCTTAGGGGGACTAGTTCTATACGAGCAGTCCTTC; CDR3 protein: CASSLGGLVLYEQSF
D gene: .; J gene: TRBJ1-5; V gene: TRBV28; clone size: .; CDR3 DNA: TGTGCCAGCAGGGGGGGGCAGGGCGATCAGCCCCAGCATTTT; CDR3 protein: CASRGGQGDQPQHF
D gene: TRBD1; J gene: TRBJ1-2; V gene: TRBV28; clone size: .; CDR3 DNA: TGTGCCAGCAGTTCCGGGACAGGTTTCCTCTATGGCTACACCTTC; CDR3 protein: CASSSGTGFLYGYTF
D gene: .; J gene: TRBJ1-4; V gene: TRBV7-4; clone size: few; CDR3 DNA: TGTGCCAGCAGCCCACGTAGGGATGAAAAACTGTTTTTT; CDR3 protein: CASSPRRDEKLFF